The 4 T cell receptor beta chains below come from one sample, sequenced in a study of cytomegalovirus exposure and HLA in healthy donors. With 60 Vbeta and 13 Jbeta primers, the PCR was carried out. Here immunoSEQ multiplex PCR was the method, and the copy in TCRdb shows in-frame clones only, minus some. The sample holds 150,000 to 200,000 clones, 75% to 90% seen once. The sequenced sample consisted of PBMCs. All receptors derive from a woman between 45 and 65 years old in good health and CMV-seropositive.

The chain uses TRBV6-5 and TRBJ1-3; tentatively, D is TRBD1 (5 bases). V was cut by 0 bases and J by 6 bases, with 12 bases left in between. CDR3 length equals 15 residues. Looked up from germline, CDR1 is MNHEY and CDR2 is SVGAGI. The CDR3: CASSYSAGGKNTIYF. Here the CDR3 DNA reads TGTGCCAGCAGTTACTCGGCTGGGGGGAAAAACACCATATATTTT.

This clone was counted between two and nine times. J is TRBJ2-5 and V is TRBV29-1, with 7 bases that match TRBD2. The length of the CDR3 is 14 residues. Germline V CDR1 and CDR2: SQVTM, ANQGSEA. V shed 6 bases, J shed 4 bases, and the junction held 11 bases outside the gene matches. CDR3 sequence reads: CSVQLGGLRETQYF. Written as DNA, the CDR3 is TGCAGCGTCCAGCTCGGGGGGTTAAGAGAGACCCAGTACTTC.

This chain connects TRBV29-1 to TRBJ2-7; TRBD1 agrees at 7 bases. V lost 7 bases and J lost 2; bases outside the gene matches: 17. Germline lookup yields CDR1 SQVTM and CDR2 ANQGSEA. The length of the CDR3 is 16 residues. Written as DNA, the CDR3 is TGCAGCGCCCTATTGGGCTACAGGGGTGGGCCCTACGAGCAGTACTTC. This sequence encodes CSALLGYRGGPYEQYF.

CDR3 coding DNA: TGCGCCAGCAGCTGGACTAACCAAGAGACCCAGTACTTC. Translation gives CASSWTNQETQYF. This chain connects TRBV10-2 to TRBJ2-5; the D gene is possibly TRBD2 (6 bases). The CDR3 has 13 amino acids. CDR1 WSHSY and CDR2 SAAADI come from the germline V gene. V lost 6 bases and J lost 0, with 8 bases in between.